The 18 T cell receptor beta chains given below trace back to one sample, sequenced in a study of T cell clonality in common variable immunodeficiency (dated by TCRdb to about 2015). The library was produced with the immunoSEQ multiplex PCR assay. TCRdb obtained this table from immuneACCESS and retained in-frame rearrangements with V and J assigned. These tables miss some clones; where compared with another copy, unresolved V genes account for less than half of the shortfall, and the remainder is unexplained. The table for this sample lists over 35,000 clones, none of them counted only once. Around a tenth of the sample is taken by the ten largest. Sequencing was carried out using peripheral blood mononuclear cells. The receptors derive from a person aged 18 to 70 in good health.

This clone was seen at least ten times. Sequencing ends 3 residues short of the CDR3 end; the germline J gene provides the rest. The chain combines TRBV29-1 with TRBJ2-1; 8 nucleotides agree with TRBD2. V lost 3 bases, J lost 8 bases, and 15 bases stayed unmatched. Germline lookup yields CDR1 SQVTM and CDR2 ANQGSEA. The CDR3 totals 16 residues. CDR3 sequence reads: CSVDGSGTSPSDEQFF. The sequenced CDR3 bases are TGCAGCGTTGATGGGTCCGGGACTAGTCCATCAGATGAG.

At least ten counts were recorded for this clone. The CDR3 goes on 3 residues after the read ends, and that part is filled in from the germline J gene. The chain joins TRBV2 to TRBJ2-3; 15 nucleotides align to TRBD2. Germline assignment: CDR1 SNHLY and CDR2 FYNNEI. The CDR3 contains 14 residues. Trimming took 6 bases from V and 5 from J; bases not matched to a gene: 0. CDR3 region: CASRGLAGGDTQYF. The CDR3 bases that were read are TGTGCCAGCAGGGGACTAGCGGGAGGAGATACG.

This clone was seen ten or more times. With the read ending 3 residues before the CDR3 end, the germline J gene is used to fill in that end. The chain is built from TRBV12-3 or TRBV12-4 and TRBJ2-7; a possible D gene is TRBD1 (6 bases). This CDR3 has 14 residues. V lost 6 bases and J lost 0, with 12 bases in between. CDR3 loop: CASRSQGLSYEQYF. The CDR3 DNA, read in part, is TGTGCCAGCAGGAGCCAGGGGCTCTCCTACGAG.

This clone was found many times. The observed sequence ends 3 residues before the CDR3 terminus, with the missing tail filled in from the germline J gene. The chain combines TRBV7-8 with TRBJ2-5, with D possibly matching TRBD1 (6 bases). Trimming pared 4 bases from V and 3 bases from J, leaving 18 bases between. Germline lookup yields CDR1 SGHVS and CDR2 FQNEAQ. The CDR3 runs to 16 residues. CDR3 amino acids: CASSSILAGDEETQYF. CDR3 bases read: TGTGCCAGCAGCTCCATTCTTGCAGGGGATGAAGAGACC.

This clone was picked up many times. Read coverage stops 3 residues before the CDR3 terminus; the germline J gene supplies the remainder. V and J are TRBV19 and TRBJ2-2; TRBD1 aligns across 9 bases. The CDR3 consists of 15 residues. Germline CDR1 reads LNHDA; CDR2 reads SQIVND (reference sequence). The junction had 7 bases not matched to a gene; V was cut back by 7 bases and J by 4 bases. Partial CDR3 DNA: TGTGCCAGTACTCGACAGGGGGGCTCCACCGGGGAG. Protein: CASTRQGGSTGE. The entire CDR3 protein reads CASTRQGGSTGELFF.

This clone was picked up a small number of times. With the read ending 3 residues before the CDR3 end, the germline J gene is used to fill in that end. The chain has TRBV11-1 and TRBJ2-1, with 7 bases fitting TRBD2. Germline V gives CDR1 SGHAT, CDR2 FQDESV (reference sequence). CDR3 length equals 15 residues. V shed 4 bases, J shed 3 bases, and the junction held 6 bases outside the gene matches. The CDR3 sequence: CASSSQGLFYNEQFF. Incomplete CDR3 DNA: TGTGCCAGCAGCTCCCAGGGACTATTCTACAATGAG.

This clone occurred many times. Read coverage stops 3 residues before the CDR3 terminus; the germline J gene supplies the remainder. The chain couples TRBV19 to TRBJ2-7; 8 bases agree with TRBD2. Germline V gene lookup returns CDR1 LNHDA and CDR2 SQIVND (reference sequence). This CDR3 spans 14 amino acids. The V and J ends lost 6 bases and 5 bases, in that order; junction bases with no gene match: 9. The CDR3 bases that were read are TGTGCCAGTAGATTCGGGGGGGAGCTGGACGAG. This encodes CASRFGGELDE. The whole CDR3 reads CASRFGGELDEQYF.

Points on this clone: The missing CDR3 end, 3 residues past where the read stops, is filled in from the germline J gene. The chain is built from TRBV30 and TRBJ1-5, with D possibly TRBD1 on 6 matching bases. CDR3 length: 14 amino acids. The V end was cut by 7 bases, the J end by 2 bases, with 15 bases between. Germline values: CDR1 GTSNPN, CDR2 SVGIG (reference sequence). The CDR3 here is CAFAGARGNQPQHF. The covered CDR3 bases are TGTGCCTTTGCAGGGGCTAGAGGCAATCAGCCC.

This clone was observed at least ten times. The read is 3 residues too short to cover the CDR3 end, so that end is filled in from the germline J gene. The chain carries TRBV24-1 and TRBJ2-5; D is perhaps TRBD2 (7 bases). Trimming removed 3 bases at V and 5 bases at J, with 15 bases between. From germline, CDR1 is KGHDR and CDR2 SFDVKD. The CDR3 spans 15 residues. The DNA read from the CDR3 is TGTGCCACCAGTGATAGGTTGGGGGGGCAGGAGACC. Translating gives CATSDRLGGQET. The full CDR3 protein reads CATSDRLGGQETQYF.

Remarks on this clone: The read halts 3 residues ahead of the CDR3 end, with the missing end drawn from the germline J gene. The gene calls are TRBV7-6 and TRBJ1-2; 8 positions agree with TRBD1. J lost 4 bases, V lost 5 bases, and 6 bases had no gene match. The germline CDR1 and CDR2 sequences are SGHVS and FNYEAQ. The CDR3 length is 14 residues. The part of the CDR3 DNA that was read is TGTGCCAGCAGCGCGACAGGGGAATCCTATGGC. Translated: CASSATGESYG. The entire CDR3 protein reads CASSATGESYGYTF.

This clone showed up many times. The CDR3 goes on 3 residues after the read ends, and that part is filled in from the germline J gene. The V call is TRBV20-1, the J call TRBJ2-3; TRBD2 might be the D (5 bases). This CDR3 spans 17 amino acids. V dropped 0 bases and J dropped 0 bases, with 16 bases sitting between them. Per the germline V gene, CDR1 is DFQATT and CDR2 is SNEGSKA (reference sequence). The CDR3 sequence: CSARDLGGGYSTDTQYF. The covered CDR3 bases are TGCAGTGCTAGAGATCTTGGAGGCGGATATAGCACAGATACG.

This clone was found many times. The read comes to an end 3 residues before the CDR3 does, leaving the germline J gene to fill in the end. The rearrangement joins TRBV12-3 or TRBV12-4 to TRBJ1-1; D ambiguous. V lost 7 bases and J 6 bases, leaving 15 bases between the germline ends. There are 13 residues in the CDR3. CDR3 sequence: CASTLGNGAEAFF. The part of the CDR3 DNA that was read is TGTGCCAGCACCCTGGGGAACGGGGCTGAA.

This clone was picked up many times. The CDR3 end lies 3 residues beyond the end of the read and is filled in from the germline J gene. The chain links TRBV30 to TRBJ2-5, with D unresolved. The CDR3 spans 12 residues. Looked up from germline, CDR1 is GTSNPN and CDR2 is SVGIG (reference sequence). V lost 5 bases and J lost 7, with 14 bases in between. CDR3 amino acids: CAWGNSVTTQYF. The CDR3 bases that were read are TGTGCCTGGGGTAACTCGGTAACGACC.

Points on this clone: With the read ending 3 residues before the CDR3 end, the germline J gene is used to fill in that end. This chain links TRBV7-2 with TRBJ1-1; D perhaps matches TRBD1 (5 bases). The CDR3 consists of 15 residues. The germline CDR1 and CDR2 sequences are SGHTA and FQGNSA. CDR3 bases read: TGTGCCAGCAGCTTCGCCAGGGTCGCCTCCTACGAG. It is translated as CASSFARVASYE. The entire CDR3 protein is CASSFARVASYEAFF. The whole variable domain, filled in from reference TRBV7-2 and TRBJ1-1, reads GAGVSQSPSNKVTEKGKDVELRCDPISGHTALYWYRQSLGQGLEFLIYFQGNSAPDKSGLPSDRFSAERTGGSVSTLTIQRTQQEDSAVYLCASSFARVASYEAFFGQGTRLTVV.

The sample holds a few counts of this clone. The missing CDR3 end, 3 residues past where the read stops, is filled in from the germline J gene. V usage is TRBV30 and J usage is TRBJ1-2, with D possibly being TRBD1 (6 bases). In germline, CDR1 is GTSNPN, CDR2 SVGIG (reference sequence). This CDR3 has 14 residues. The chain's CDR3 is CAWSGDTSYNDYTF. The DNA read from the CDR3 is TGTGCCTGGAGTGGGGACACTTCCTACAATGAC.

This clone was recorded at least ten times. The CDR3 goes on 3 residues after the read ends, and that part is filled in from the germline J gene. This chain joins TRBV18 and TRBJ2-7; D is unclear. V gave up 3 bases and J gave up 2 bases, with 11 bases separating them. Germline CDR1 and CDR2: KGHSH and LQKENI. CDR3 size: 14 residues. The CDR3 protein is CASSPAGTPYEQYF. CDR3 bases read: TGTGCCAGCTCACCGGCAGGTACCCCCTACGAG.

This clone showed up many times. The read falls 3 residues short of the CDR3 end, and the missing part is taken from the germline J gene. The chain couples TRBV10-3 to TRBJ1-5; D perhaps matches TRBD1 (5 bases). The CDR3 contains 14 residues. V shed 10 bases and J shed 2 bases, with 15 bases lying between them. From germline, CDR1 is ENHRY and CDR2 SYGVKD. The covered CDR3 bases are TGTGCCACCGGCCCAGGGTGGGGCAATCAGCCC. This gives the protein CATGPGWGNQP. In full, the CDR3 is CATGPGWGNQPQHF.

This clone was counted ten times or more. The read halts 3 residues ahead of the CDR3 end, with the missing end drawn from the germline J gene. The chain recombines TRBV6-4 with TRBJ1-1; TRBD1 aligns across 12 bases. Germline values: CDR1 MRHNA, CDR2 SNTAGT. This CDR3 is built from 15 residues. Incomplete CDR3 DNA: TGTGCCAGCAGCGCCGAAGGGACAGGGGGCTTGGGA. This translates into CASSAEGTGGLG. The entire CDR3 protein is CASSAEGTGGLGAFF.